One T cell receptor (beta chain) is described in this entry. Its specificity is not known. This sample was taken from a study of T cell responses to AZD1222 COVID-19 vaccine. Here immunoSEQ multiplex PCR was the method, and the copy in TCRdb shows in-frame clones only, minus some. The sample lists tens of thousands of clones, around 80% occurring once. J gave up 6 bases and V 1 base, and 12 bases lay outside the gene matches. The germline V gene has CDR1 SGHVS and CDR2 FQNEAQ. CDR3 length: 16 residues. Findings of the study overall: Repertoires in all cases were sampled only once the peak T cell response had passed.

The source is an adult in good health. Material: peripheral blood, obtained on day 0 of AZD1222 vaccination. The V gene is TRBV7-8, the J gene TRBJ2-7; 7 nucleotides agree with TRBD1. In DNA form, the CDR3 reads TGTGCCAGCAGCTTAGGACAGGGTGCCCCCCAATCCGAGCAGTACTTC. Amino acids: CASSLGQGAPQSEQYF. Full variable domain (rest looked up from reference TRBV7-8 and TRBJ2-7): GAGVSQSPRYKVAKRGQDVALRCDPISGHVSLFWYQQALGQGPEFLTYFQNEAQLDKSGLPSDRFFAERPEGSVSTLKIQRTQQEDSAVYLCASSLGQGAPQSEQYFGPGTRLTVT.